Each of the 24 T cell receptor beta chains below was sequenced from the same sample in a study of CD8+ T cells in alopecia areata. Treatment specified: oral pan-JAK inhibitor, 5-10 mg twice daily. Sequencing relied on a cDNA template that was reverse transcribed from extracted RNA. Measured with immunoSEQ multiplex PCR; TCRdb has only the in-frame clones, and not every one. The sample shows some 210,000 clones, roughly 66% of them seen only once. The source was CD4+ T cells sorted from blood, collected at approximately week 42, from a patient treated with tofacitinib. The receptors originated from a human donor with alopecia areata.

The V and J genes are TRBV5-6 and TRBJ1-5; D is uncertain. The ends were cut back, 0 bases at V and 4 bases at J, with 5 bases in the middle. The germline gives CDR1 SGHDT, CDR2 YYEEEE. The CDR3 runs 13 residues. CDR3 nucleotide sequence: TGTGCCAGCAGCTTGGGAGAAAATCAGCCCCAGCATTTT. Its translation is CASSLGENQPQHF.

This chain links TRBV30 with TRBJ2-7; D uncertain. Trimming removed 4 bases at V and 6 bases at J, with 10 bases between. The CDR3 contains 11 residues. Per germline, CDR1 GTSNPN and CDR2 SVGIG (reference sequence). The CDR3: CAWMRPGEQYF. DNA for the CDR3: TGTGCCTGGATGCGCCCTGGCGAGCAGTACTTC.

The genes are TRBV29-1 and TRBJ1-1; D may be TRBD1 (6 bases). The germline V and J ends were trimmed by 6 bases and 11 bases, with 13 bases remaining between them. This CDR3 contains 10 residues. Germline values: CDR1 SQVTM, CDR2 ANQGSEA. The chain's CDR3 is CSVAGTIAFF. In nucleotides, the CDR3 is TGCAGCGTAGCCGGGACAATTGCTTTCTTT.

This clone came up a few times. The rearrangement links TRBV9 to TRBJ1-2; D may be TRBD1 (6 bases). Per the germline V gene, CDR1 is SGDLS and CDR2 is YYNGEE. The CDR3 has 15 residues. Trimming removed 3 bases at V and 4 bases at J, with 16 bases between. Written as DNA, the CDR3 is TGTGCCAGCAGCGAACAGACAGGCTTAGGCTATGGCTACACCTTC. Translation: CASSEQTGLGYGYTF.

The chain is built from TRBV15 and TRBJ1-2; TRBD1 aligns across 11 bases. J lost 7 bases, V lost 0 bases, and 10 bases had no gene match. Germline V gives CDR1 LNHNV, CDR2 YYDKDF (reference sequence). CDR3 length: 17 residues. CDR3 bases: TGTGCCACCAGCAGAGATTACGTGGACAGGGGGCTGGGTGGCTACACCTTC. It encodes CATSRDYVDRGLGGYTF.

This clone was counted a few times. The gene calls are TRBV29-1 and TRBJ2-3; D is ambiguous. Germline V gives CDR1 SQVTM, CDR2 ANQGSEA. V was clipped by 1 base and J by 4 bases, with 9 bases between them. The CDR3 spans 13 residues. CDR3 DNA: TGCAGCGTTGAAGGGAGATCATCAGATACGCAGTATTTT. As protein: CSVEGRSSDTQYF.

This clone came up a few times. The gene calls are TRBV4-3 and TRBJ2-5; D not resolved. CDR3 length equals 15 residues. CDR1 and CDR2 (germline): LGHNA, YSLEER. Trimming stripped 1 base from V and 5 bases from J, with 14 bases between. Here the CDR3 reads CASSQGSSFSETQYF. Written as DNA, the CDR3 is TGCGCCAGCAGCCAAGGATCGAGCTTCTCGGAGACCCAGTACTTC.

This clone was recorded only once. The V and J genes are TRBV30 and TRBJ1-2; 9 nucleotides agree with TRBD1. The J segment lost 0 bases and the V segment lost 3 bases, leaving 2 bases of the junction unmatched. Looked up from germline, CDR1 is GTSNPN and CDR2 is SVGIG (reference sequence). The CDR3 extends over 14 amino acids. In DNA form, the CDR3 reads TGTGCCTGGAGGGGACAGGGCTCTAACTATGGCTACACCTTC. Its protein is CAWRGQGSNYGYTF.

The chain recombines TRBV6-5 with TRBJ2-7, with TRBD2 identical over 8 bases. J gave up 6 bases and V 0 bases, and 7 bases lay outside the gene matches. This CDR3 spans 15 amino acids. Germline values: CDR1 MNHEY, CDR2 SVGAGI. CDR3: CASSYSSAGVSEQYF. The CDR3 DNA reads TGTGCCAGCAGTTACTCGTCAGCGGGGGTTAGCGAGCAGTACTTC.

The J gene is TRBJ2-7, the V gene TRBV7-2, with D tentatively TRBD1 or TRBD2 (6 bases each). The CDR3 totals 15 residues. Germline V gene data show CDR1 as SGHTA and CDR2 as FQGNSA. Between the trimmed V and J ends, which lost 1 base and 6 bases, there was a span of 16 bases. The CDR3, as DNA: TGTGCCAGCAGCTTAGGGTTAACTTGGGGGGCCGAGCAGTACTTC. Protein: CASSLGLTWGAEQYF. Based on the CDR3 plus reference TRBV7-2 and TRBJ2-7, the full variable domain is GAGVSQSPSNKVTEKGKDVELRCDPISGHTALYWYRQSLGQGLEFLIYFQGNSAPDKSGLPSDRFSAERTGGSVSTLTIQRTQQEDSAVYLCASSLGLTWGAEQYFGPGTRLTVT.

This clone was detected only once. The CDR3 DNA follows: TGTGCCAGCAAACGAAGGGGGGGGATTCACACTGAAGCTTTCTTT. This sequence encodes CASKRRGGIHTEAFF. The V call is TRBV2, the J call TRBJ1-1; tentative D call: TRBD1 (6 bases). V was shortened by 7 bases and J by 3 bases, with 18 bases between the two germline ends. CDR3 size: 15 residues. Looked up from germline, CDR1 is SNHLY and CDR2 is FYNNEI. Using reference TRBV2 and TRBJ1-1 for the parts outside the CDR3, the full variable domain is EPEVTQTPSHQVTQMGQEVILRCVPISNHLYFYWYRQILGQKVEFLVSFYNNEISEKSEIFDDQFSVERPDGSNFTLKIRSTKLEDSAMYFCASKRRGGIHTEAFFGQGTRLTVV.

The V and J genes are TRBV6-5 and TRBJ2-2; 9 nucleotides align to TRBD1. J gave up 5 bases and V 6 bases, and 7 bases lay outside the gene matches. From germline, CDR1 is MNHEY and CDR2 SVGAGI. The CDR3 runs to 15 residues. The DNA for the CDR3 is TGTGCCAGCAGAGTGACAGGGGGTAGGACCGGGGAGCTGTTTTTT. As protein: CASRVTGGRTGELFF.

CDR3 amino acids: CASSPQGNEQFF. CDR3 nucleotide sequence: TGCGCCAGCAGCCCACAGGGAAATGAGCAGTTCTTC. The chain employs TRBV5-1 and TRBJ2-1; D is perhaps TRBD1 (6 bases). Germline CDR1 reads SGHRS; CDR2 reads YFSETQ. The CDR3 totals 12 residues. V was clipped by 4 bases and J by 7 bases, with 9 bases between them.

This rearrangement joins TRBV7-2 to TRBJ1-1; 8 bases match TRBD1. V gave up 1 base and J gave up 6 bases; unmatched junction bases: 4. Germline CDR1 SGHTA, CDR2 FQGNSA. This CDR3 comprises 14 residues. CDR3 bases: TGTGCCAGCAGCTTAGTTCAGGGGGCCCCTGAAGCTTTCTTT. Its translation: CASSLVQGAPEAFF.

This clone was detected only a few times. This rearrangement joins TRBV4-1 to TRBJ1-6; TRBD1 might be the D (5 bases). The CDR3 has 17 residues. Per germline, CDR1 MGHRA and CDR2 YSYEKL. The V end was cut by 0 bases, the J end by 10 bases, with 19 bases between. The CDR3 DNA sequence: TGCGCCAGCAGCCAAGAACAGGCGTATGGAATTGGATCACCCCTCCACTTT. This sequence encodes CASSQEQAYGIGSPLHF.

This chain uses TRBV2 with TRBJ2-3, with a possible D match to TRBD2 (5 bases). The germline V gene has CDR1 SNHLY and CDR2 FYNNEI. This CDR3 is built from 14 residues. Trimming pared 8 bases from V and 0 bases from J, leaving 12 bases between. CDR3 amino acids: CASQADPSTDTQYF. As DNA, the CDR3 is TGTGCCAGCCAAGCGGATCCTAGCACAGATACGCAGTATTTT.

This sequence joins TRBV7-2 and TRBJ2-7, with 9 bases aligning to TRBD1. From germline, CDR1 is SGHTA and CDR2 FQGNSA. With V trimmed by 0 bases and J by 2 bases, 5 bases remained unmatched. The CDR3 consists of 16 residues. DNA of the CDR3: TGTGCCAGCAGCTTAGCGGGACAGGGCCCACCCTACGAGCAGTACTTC. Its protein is CASSLAGQGPPYEQYF.

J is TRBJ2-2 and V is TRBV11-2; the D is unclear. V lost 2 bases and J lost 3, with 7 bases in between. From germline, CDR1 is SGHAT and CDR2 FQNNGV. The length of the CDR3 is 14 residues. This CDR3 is CASSLNTDTGELFF. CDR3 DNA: TGTGCCAGCAGCTTAAACACAGACACCGGGGAGCTGTTTTTT. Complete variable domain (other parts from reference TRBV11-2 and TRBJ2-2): EAGVAQSPRYKIIEKRQSVAFWCNPISGHATLYWYQQILGQGPKLLIQFQNNGVVDDSQLPKDRFSAERLKGVDSTLKIQPAKLEDSAVYLCASSLNTDTGELFFGEGSRLTVL.

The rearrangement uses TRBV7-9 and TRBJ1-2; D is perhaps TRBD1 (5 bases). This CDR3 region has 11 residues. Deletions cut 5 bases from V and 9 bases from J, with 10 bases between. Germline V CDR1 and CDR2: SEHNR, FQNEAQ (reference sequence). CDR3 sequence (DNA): TGTGCCAGCAGCCTGGGACGTAGCTACACCTTC. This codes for CASSLGRSYTF.

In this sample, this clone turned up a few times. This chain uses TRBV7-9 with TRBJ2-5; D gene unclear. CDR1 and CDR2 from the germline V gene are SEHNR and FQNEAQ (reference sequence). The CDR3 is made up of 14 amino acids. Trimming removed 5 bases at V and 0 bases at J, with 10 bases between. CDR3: CASSPQVYQETQYF. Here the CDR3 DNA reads TGTGCCAGCAGCCCCCAGGTGTACCAAGAGACCCAGTACTTC. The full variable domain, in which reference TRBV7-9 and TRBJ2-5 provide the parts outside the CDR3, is DTGVSQNPRHKITKRGQNVTFRCDPISEHNRLYWYRQTLGQGPEFLTYFQNEAQLEKSRLLSDRFSAERPKGSFSTLEIQRTEQGDSAMYLCASSPQVYQETQYFGPGTRLLVL.

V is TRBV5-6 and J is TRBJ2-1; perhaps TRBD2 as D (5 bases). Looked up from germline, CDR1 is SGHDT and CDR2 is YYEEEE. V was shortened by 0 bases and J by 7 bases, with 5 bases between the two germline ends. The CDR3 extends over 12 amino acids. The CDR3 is CASSLGGNEQFF. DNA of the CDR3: TGTGCCAGCAGCTTGGGAGGGAATGAGCAGTTCTTC.

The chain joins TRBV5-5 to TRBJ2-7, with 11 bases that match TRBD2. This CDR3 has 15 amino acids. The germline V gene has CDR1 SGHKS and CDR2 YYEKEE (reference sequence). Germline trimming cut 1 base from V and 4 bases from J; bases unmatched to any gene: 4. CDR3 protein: CASSLTSGGSYEQYF. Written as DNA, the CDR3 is TGTGCCAGCAGCTTGACTAGCGGGGGCTCATACGAGCAGTACTTC.

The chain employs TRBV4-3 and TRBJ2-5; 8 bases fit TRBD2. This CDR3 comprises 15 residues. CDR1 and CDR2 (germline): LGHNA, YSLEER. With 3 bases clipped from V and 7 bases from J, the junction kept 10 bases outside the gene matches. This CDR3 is CASSQGLGREWTQYF. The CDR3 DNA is TGCGCCAGCAGCCAGGGACTAGGGAGAGAGTGGACCCAGTACTTC.

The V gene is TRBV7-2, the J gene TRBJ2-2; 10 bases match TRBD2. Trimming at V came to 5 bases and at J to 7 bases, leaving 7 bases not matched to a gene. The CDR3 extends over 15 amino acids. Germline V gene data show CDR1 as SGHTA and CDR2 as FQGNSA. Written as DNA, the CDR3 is TGTGCCAGCAGCCTCAGCGGGGGGGCTGGCGGGGAGCTGTTTTTT. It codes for CASSLSGGAGGELFF.